This paragraph covers one T cell receptor beta chain sequence. Data came from immunoSEQ multiplex PCR; TCRdb stores just in-frame clones and leaves some out. The data show 25,000 to 30,000 clones, with 90% seen just once and around 5.7% held by the top ten. This specimen belongs to a study of T cells in tuberculosis. Tuberculin skin test and IGRA determined adolescents' latent tuberculosis status at entry. V was cut by 4 bases and J by 5 bases, with 11 bases left in between. CDR3 length: 13 residues. Germline lookup yields CDR1 MNHEY and CDR2 SMNVEV (reference sequence). The receptor was isolated from a donor between 10 and 35 years old with latent tuberculosis or without tuberculosis infection. Sequenced: PBMCs. The genes are TRBV27 and TRBJ2-5; D is possibly TRBD1 (6 bases). The CDR3 DNA follows: TGTGCCAGCAGTTACACCAGGGGCGAGACCCAGTACTTC. Protein product: CASSYTRGETQYF.